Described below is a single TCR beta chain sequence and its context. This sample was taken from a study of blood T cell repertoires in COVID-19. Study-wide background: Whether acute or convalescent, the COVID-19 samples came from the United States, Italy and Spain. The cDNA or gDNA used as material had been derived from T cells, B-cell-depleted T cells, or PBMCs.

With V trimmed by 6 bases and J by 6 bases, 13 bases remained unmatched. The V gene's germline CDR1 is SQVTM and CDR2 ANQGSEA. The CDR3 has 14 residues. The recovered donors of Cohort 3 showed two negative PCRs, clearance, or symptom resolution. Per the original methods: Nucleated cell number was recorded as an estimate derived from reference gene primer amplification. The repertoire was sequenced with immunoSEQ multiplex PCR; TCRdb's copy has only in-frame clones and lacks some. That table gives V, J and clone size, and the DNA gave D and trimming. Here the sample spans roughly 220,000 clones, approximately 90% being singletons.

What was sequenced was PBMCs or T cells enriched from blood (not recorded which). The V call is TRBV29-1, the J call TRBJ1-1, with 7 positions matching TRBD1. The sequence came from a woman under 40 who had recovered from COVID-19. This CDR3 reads CSVEPTGNRPEAFF. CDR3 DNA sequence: TGCAGCGTGGAACCGACAGGGAATAGGCCTGAAGCTTTCTTT.